These 25 T cell receptor beta chains were all obtained from the same sample, sequenced in a study of naive and memory T cell subsets. An equimolar mix of two oligonucleotides served as the beta constant-region primer for TRBC1 and TRBC2. TCRdb analysed the UMI-ligation and nested PCR reads with MiXCR anew, one entry per CDR3 protein. The table has fewer than 30,000 distinct CDR3 sequences, roughly a tenth seen once. The sequenced sample consisted of effector memory CD4+ T cells from blood. Subset of the sample: effector memory, CD45RA- CD27-. Receptors originate from a human donor in good health.

This clonotype was counted at least ten times. The chain recombines TRBV20-1 with TRBJ2-1; 9 nucleotides line up with TRBD2. CDR1 and CDR2 (germline): DFQATT, SNEGSKA (reference sequence). The CDR3 extends over 14 amino acids. V gave up 3 bases and J gave up 6 bases; unmatched junction bases: 6. As DNA, the CDR3 is TGCAGTGCTAGGAGTAGCGGGAGCGCCAATGAGCAGTTCTTC. This gives the protein CSARSSGSANEQFF.

The chain combines TRBV7-2 with TRBJ2-3; D gene uncertain. The germline gives CDR1 SGHTA, CDR2 FQGNSA. The CDR3 sequence is 13 residues long. Trimming left V 5 bases short and J 4 bases short, with 10 bases between. The CDR3 reads CASSQEVADTQYF. CDR3 bases: TGTGCCAGCAGCCAAGAGGTTGCAGATACGCAGTATTTT.

In this sample, this clonotype turned up many times. This chain uses TRBV2 with TRBJ2-2, with 10 bases matching TRBD2. The V gene's germline CDR1 is SNHLY and CDR2 FYNNEI. V shed 8 bases, J shed 5 bases, and the junction held 2 bases outside the gene matches. The CDR3 is 13 amino acids. CDR3 DNA: TGTGCCAGCGGGGGACTAGCGACCGGGGAGCTGTTTTTT. Translated: CASGGLATGELFF.

This clonotype was picked up many times. CDR3 DNA sequence: TGTGCCAGCAGCTTAGCGTTGAGGCAGGGGCCCCAAGAGACCCAGTACTTC. Translation gives CASSLALRQGPQETQYF. The V and J genes are TRBV7-6 and TRBJ2-5; a possible D gene is TRBD1 (6 bases). Per the germline V gene, CDR1 is SGHVS and CDR2 is FNYEAQ. This CDR3 has 17 amino acids. Trimming removed 0 bases from V and 1 base from J, with 15 bases in between. The variable domain in full, completed from reference TRBV7-6 and TRBJ2-5, reads GAGVSQSPRYKVTKRGQDVALRCDPISGHVSLYWYRQALGQGPEFLTYFNYEAQQDKSGLPNDRFSAERPEGSISTLTIQRTEQRDSAMYRCASSLALRQGPQETQYFGPGTRLLVL.

The chain recombines TRBV20-1 with TRBJ2-7; no clear D. V was cut by 5 bases and J by 6 bases, with 14 bases left in between. CDR3 length: 12 amino acids. CDR1 DFQATT and CDR2 SNEGSKA come from the germline V gene (reference sequence). The CDR3 DNA reads as TGCAGTGCTGGGCTGGGCGTCGGCGAGCAGTACTTC. Translating it yields CSAGLGVGEQYF.

The table lists this clonotype with a few counts. This chain links TRBV7-9 with TRBJ1-2; a possible D gene is TRBD1 (6 bases). This CDR3 has 13 amino acids. Trimming took off 5 bases at V and 8 bases at J, with 15 bases between the two ends. CDR1 SEHNR and CDR2 FQNEAQ come from the germline V gene (reference sequence). CDR3: CASSNYGQRGYTF. The CDR3 DNA reads TGTGCCAGCAGCAACTACGGACAGCGCGGCTACACCTTC.

This clonotype showed up many times. The chain is built from TRBV18 and TRBJ2-7; 10 bases line up with TRBD2. The ends lost 2 bases at V and 2 bases at J; junction bases unmatched: 6. The CDR3 is made up of 16 amino acids. Germline loops: CDR1 KGHSH, CDR2 LQKENI. CDR3 DNA: TGTGCCAGCTCACCAGCTAGCGGGGGCCTGACCTACGAGCAGTACTTC. Protein product: CASSPASGGLTYEQYF.

This clonotype was seen at least ten times. V gene TRBV20-1 combines with J gene TRBJ2-1, with 13 positions matching TRBD2. Germline V gives CDR1 DFQATT, CDR2 SNEGSKA (reference sequence). CDR3 length equals 14 residues. The CDR3 DNA reads as TGCGGACGAACGCGGACTAGCGGGAGTGGTGAGCAGTTCTTC. Encoded protein: CGRTRTSGSGEQFF.

This clonotype has a count of ten or more. The chain uses TRBV20-1 and TRBJ2-7, with 11 bases lining up with TRBD2. The trim removed 4 bases at V and 2 bases at J, leaving 7 bases unmatched. This CDR3 comprises 15 residues. The germline V gene has CDR1 DFQATT and CDR2 SNEGSKA (reference sequence). CDR3 sequence (DNA): TGCAGTGCTACTCTCACTAGCGGGGGTACCTACGAGCAGTACTTC. Translated: CSATLTSGGTYEQYF.

This clonotype was seen a few times. The chain is built from TRBV6-6 and TRBJ2-1; 10 bases are shared with TRBD1. Trimming cost V 7 bases and J 7 bases; bases outside gene matches: 4. Germline loops: CDR1 MNHNY, CDR2 SVGAGI (reference sequence). The CDR3 is 13 amino acids. The CDR3 nucleotides read TGTGCCAGCACCGACAGGGGGCAAAATGAGCAGTTCTTC. The encoded protein is CASTDRGQNEQFF.

V usage is TRBV10-3 and J usage is TRBJ2-6; D is unresolved. The CDR3 extends over 16 amino acids. V dropped 6 bases and J dropped 0 bases, with 12 bases sitting between them. From germline, CDR1 is ENHRY and CDR2 SYGVKD. CDR3 region: CAISSPATSGANVLTF. In DNA, the CDR3 is TGTGCCATCAGCTCGCCGGCAACCTCTGGGGCCAACGTCCTGACTTTC.

This clonotype was seen only a few times. This chain joins TRBV20-1 and TRBJ1-1, with unresolved D. CDR3 length equals 14 residues. The ends were cut back, 0 bases at V and 3 bases at J, with 11 bases in the middle. Germline-derived CDR1 and CDR2 are DFQATT and SNEGSKA (reference sequence). The CDR3 protein is CSARDRVVYTEAFF. The CDR3 nucleotides are TGCAGTGCTAGAGATCGGGTAGTGTACACTGAAGCTTTCTTT.

This chain connects TRBV5-6 to TRBJ2-7, with TRBD1 identical over 7 bases. CDR1 and CDR2 (germline): SGHDT, YYEEEE. The CDR3 is 13 residues long. V shed 6 bases and J 2 bases; nucleotides not matched to a gene: 5. The CDR3 bases are TGTGCCAGCACCCAGGGGGTTACCTACGAGCAGTACTTC. As protein: CASTQGVTYEQYF.

The CDR3 spells CASSENRAGHQPQHF. CDR3 DNA sequence: TGTGCCAGCAGTGAAAATCGGGCAGGGCATCAGCCCCAGCATTTT. This chain connects TRBV25-1 to TRBJ1-5; perhaps TRBD1 as D (5 bases). In germline, CDR1 is MGHDK, CDR2 SYGVNS. CDR3 length: 15 amino acids. Trimming stripped 2 bases from V and 5 bases from J, with 13 bases between.

This clonotype was counted at least ten times. The rearrangement links TRBV12-3 or TRBV12-4 to TRBJ2-6; 7 bases align to TRBD1. This CDR3 has 22 residues. V shed 4 bases, J shed 0 bases, and the junction held 21 bases outside the gene matches. CDR3 DNA: TGTGCCAGCAGTTCCCACCCACATTTTGGGATGCCAGGGGGCTCTGGGGCCAACGTCCTGACTTTC. It yields the protein CASSSHPHFGMPGGSGANVLTF.

The V call is TRBV27, the J call TRBJ1-2, with D perhaps matching TRBD1 (6 bases). Trimming stripped 6 bases from V and 4 bases from J, with 18 bases between. The CDR3 length is 15 residues. CDR1 and CDR2 from the germline V gene are MNHEY and SMNVEV (reference sequence). Written as DNA, the CDR3 is TGTGCCAGCAGAACCGCAGGGTGGGGGGCCTATGGCTACACCTTC. Its translation: CASRTAGWGAYGYTF.

This clonotype has just a few counts. The CDR3 region has the DNA TGCAGTGCGCCGGCGGGGCCGCTCTCTGGAAACACCATATATTTT. Translated, it gives CSAPAGPLSGNTIYF. This chain uses TRBV20-1 with TRBJ1-3; a weak D match, TRBD1 (5 bases). CDR3 length: 15 amino acids. Germline lookup yields CDR1 DFQATT and CDR2 SNEGSKA (reference sequence). V was shortened by 6 bases and J by 0 bases, with 15 bases between the two germline ends.

As concerns this clonotype: At one of its ends the junction is not consistent with the germline gene, which may arise from a read error. The chain carries TRBV20-1 and TRBJ2-1, with 9 bases that match TRBD2. Germline CDR1 reads DFQATT; CDR2 reads SNEGSKA (reference sequence). The CDR3 length is 15 residues. CDR3: CRAREPLAGSNEQFF. The CDR3 nucleotides are TGCAGAGCTAGAGAACCACTAGCGGGTAGTAATGAGCAGTTCTTC.

This clonotype showed up many times. The V gene is TRBV6-2 or TRBV6-3, the J gene TRBJ2-5; D tentatively reads TRBD1 or TRBD2 (6 bases each). In germline, CDR1 is MNHEY, CDR2 SVGEGT. The V end was cut by 0 bases, the J end by 10 bases, with 21 bases between. The CDR3 sequence is 16 residues long. The CDR3 nucleotides read TGTGCCAGCAGTTACTCGACGGGGGCGGATAAGAGAGTCCAGTACTTC. Translation: CASSYSTGADKRVQYF.

This chain uses TRBV24-1 with TRBJ1-1; D is uncertain. Trimming removed 5 bases at V and 6 bases at J, with 9 bases between. This CDR3 region has 12 residues. The germline V gene encodes CDR1 KGHDR and CDR2 SFDVKD. CDR3 in DNA: TGTGCCACCAGTGCATCGGACGCTGAAGCTTTCTTT. It codes for CATSASDAEAFF.

This clonotype was found a few times. The V call is TRBV6-6, the J call TRBJ2-1; D is ambiguous. The CDR3 length is 17 residues. Germline CDR1 is MNHNY and CDR2 is SVGAGI (reference sequence). Between the trimmed V and J ends, which lost 0 bases and 4 bases, there was a span of 16 bases. The CDR3 sequence is CASSYSGFRGVYNEQFF. CDR3 DNA: TGTGCCAGCAGTTACTCGGGGTTTCGCGGAGTATACAATGAGCAGTTCTTC.

This clonotype occurred a few times. This rearrangement joins TRBV10-2 to TRBJ2-3; 10 bases are shared with TRBD2. Germline V gene data show CDR1 as WSHSY and CDR2 as SAAADI. The CDR3 covers 16 residues. J lost 4 bases, V lost 6 bases, and 10 bases had no gene match. For the CDR3, the DNA is TGCGCCAGCAGACCGGGACTAGCGAGCGCGTCAGATACGCAGTATTTT. It translates to CASRPGLASASDTQYF.

This clonotype was seen a handful of times. The chain couples TRBV7-9 to TRBJ2-6, with D perhaps TRBD1 (6 bases). The CDR3 extends over 17 amino acids. Trimming cost V 1 base and J 2 bases, with 12 bases left between them. Germline loops: CDR1 SEHNR, CDR2 FQNEAQ (reference sequence). The CDR3, as DNA: TGTGCCAGCAGCTTAGGTCCGGGGACAACTGGGGCCAACGTCCTGACTTTC. The encoded protein is CASSLGPGTTGANVLTF.

This clonotype was detected ten times or more. The rearrangement joins TRBV10-3 to TRBJ2-2, with D possibly being TRBD1 (6 bases). V shed 6 bases and J shed 7 bases, with 15 bases lying between them. This CDR3 has 14 amino acids. Germline V lookup: CDR1 ENHRY, CDR2 SYGVKD. The CDR3: CAIRPGQGGGELFF. CDR3 nucleotide sequence: TGTGCCATCAGACCGGGACAAGGGGGCGGGGAGCTGTTTTTT.

The DNA of the CDR3 is TGTGCCAGCAGCTTAGTCGGTAGTCCCAGGGAGACCCAGTACTTC. This gives the protein CASSLVGSPRETQYF. The chain combines TRBV7-2 with TRBJ2-5; no firm D call. This CDR3 region has 15 residues. Germline values: CDR1 SGHTA, CDR2 FQGNSA. The V end lost 1 base, the J end lost 5 bases, and 14 bases lay between the germline ends.